This paragraph covers one T cell receptor (beta chain) sequence. Its matching antigen is unknown. This sample stems from a study of T cell repertoires in cytomegalovirus infection. Study at large: The study used recently identified HLA-C-restricted and well-studied HLA-B-restricted CMV epitopes. CMV infection and matching HLA type were both indicated by public TCR beta signatures. Study-wide results and caveats: HLA-C-restricted, CMV-specific TCR beta clonotypes were dominant ex vivo. Summed public TCR beta family frequency identified CMV carriers bearing the relevant HLA.

TCRdb re-analysed the reads in MiXCR, keeping a single row per CDR3 protein. This table has 380,000 or so distinct CDR3 sequences, about a third appearing once. Germline V gene lookup returns CDR1 MNHEY and CDR2 SVGEGT. Trimming at V came to 2 bases and at J to 1 base, leaving 3 bases not matched to a gene. CDR3 length: 15 amino acids. The chain joins TRBV6-2 or TRBV6-3 to TRBJ2-7; 9 bases agree with TRBD2. The sample consisted of cultured PBMCs, taken from culture after CMV antigen stimulation. The sequence came from a human donor in good health (CMV status not recorded). Some clones in this sample may be carry-over from other donors' samples. The CDR3 sequence is CASSYGLALSYEQYF. CDR3 sequence (DNA): TGTGCCAGCAGTTACGGACTAGCGCTTTCCTACGAGCAGTACTTC.